These 24 T cell receptor beta chains were sequenced from one sample in a study of CD8 T cells in Susac syndrome. It was with random hexamers that about 0.45 to 1 ug RNA was reverse transcribed. TCRdb reprocessed the immunoSEQ multiplex PCR reads via MiXCR and lists one record per CDR3 protein. The table lists around 200,000 distinct CDR3 sequences, approximately 96% of them singletons. Source material: CD4+ T cells from PBMCs. All receptors derive from a human donor with multiple sclerosis.

The chain has TRBV30 and TRBJ2-2; a possible D gene is TRBD2 (6 bases). This CDR3 contains 15 residues. Trimming removed 3 bases from V and 8 bases from J, with 19 bases in between. Germline CDR1 is GTSNPN and CDR2 is SVGIG (reference sequence). The CDR3 is CAWRALARMSGELFF. Written as DNA, the CDR3 is TGTGCCTGGAGGGCACTAGCTAGGATGTCTGGGGAGCTGTTTTTT.

The J gene is TRBJ2-5, the V gene TRBV20-1; D gene unclear. The CDR3 covers 17 residues. Germline CDR1 reads DFQATT; CDR2 reads SNEGSKA (reference sequence). V was pared by 3 bases and J by 2 bases, with 22 bases between. CDR3 DNA sequence: TGCAGTGCTAGGCGCCTCGCCGTAAACAGAGCACAAGAGACCCAGTACTTC. This sequence encodes CSARRLAVNRAQETQYF.

V and J are TRBV5-1 and TRBJ2-3; TRBD1 matches at 8 bases. The CDR3 is 14 amino acids. V dropped 1 base and J dropped 5; count of bases not matched to a gene: 3. Germline CDR1 is SGHRS and CDR2 is YFSETQ. The CDR3: CASSLPGGEDTQYF. As DNA, the CDR3 is TGCGCCAGCAGCTTGCCAGGGGGCGAAGATACGCAGTATTTT.

The sample holds one count of this clonotype. V usage is TRBV20-1 and J usage is TRBJ1-4; D unclear. Germline CDR1 is DFQATT and CDR2 is SNEGSKA (reference sequence). This CDR3 is 14 amino acids long. Trimming cost V 2 bases and J 8 bases, with 15 bases left between them. CDR3 sequence: CSARLDAGGEKLFF. DNA of the CDR3: TGCAGTGCTAGACTGGACGCTGGAGGGGAAAAACTGTTTTTT.

This chain uses TRBV30 with TRBJ2-2; perhaps TRBD1 as D (6 bases). The germline CDR1 and CDR2 sequences are GTSNPN and SVGIG (reference sequence). The length of the CDR3 is 12 residues. Between the trimmed V and J ends, which lost 8 bases and 2 bases, there was a span of 9 bases. The CDR3 sequence: CALDSNTGELFF. CDR3 coding DNA: TGTGCCCTGGACAGTAACACCGGGGAGCTGTTTTTT.

The V gene is TRBV28, the J gene TRBJ1-4; 7 positions agree with TRBD1. CDR1 and CDR2 (germline): MDHEN, SYDVKM. The CDR3 contains 15 residues. The junction had 9 bases not matched to a gene; V was cut back by 6 bases and J by 5 bases. The CDR3 nucleotides are TGTGCCAGCAGCCCCATACAGGGGAAGAATGAAAAACTGTTTTTT. As protein: CASSPIQGKNEKLFF.

The chain combines TRBV29-1 with TRBJ2-3, with D unclear. The CDR3 totals 12 residues. Trimming stripped 1 base from V and 2 bases from J, with 4 bases between. Germline-derived CDR1 and CDR2 are SQVTM and ANQGSEA. CDR3 in amino acids: CSVEGYTDTQYF. The CDR3 DNA follows: TGCAGCGTTGAAGGATACACAGATACGCAGTATTTT.

This rearrangement joins TRBV7-9 to TRBJ2-1; 7 nucleotides align to TRBD1. The trim removed 5 bases at V and 2 bases at J, leaving 6 bases unmatched. This CDR3 has 15 amino acids. CDR1 and CDR2 from the germline V gene are SEHNR and FQNEAQ (reference sequence). The chain's CDR3 is CASSRGDSPYNEQFF. CDR3 coding DNA: TGTGCCAGCAGCCGAGGGGACAGCCCCTACAATGAGCAGTTCTTC.

The gene calls are TRBV9 and TRBJ2-1; D is perhaps TRBD1 (5 bases). In germline, CDR1 is SGDLS, CDR2 YYNGEE. Trimming removed 3 bases from V and 4 bases from J, with 11 bases in between. This CDR3 contains 14 residues. The CDR3 DNA is TGTGCCAGCAGCGCCACTGACAGATACAATGAGCAGTTCTTC. This codes for CASSATDRYNEQFF.

V usage is TRBV12-3 or TRBV12-4 and J usage is TRBJ2-5; 9 positions match TRBD1. There are 15 residues in the CDR3. The ends lost 8 bases at V and 2 bases at J; junction bases unmatched: 9. The CDR3 spells CASLETGGPQETQYF. Here the CDR3 DNA reads TGTGCCAGCTTGGAGACAGGGGGACCGCAAGAGACCCAGTACTTC.

This rearrangement joins TRBV20-1 to TRBJ2-5, with D possibly TRBD2 on 6 matching bases. The CDR3 has 12 amino acids. Trimming removed 3 bases from V and 4 bases from J, with 9 bases in between. Germline V lookup: CDR1 DFQATT, CDR2 SNEGSKA (reference sequence). CDR3 bases: TGCAGTGCTAGCGGAGCGGGAGAGACCCAGTACTTC. Amino acids: CSASGAGETQYF.

The V call is TRBV9, the J call TRBJ2-1; a weak D match, TRBD2 (5 bases). Between the trimmed V and J ends, which lost 9 bases and 4 bases, there was a span of 11 bases. Germline values: CDR1 SGDLS, CDR2 YYNGEE. CDR3 size: 12 residues. This CDR3 is CATGRSYNEQFF. CDR3 DNA: TGTGCCACGGGAAGGTCGTACAATGAGCAGTTCTTC.

The V call is TRBV20-1, the J call TRBJ2-3, with D tentatively TRBD2 (5 bases). The CDR3 spans 14 residues. Germline CDR1 DFQATT, CDR2 SNEGSKA (reference sequence). Trimming shortened V by 3 bases and J by 2 bases, and 12 bases separated the two germline ends. This CDR3 is CSASGERSTDTQYF. CDR3 coding DNA: TGCAGTGCTAGTGGGGAGCGGTCCACAGATACGCAGTATTTT.

The genes are TRBV11-2 and TRBJ2-5; D call uncertain. From germline, CDR1 is SGHAT and CDR2 FQNNGV. The CDR3 extends over 12 amino acids. V was shortened by 2 bases and J by 5 bases, with 6 bases between the two germline ends. CDR3 DNA sequence: TGTGCCAGCAGCTTACTCCGGGAGACCCAGTACTTC. Amino acid sequence: CASSLLRETQYF.

The genes are TRBV6-1 and TRBJ2-1; TRBD1 is a possible D gene (6 bases). The CDR3 is made up of 12 amino acids. CDR1 is MNHNS, CDR2 SASEGT, per germline. The V end was cut by 7 bases, the J end by 4 bases, with 8 bases between. CDR3 residues: CASMRGYNEQFF. The CDR3 nucleotides read TGTGCCAGCATGAGGGGGTACAATGAGCAGTTCTTC.

The chain recombines TRBV30 with TRBJ1-5; D not certain. Germline V lookup: CDR1 GTSNPN, CDR2 SVGIG (reference sequence). CDR3 length: 12 residues. With 2 bases removed from V and 3 bases from J, the gap between germline ends came to 5 bases. Written as DNA, the CDR3 is TGTGCCTGGAGTCCGGCCAATCAGCCCCAGCATTTT. Its protein product is CAWSPANQPQHF.

V usage is TRBV27 and J usage is TRBJ2-5, with TRBD1 matching 7 bases. This CDR3 spans 13 amino acids. V shed 5 bases, J shed 9 bases, and the junction held 9 bases outside the gene matches. Germline CDR1 MNHEY, CDR2 SMNVEV (reference sequence). The CDR3 nucleotides are TGTGCCAGCAGTCCCGGACAGGTTAACGCCCAGTACTTC. As protein: CASSPGQVNAQYF.

This chain connects TRBV20-1 to TRBJ1-4, with a tentative D call TRBD1 (5 bases). The CDR3 sequence is 14 residues long. With 6 bases removed from V and 8 bases from J, the gap between germline ends came to 19 bases. Germline V gene data show CDR1 as DFQATT and CDR2 as SNEGSKA (reference sequence). The chain's CDR3 is CSAAIPGVGEKLFF. CDR3 coding DNA: TGCAGTGCCGCAATCCCGGGGGTCGGCGAAAAACTGTTTTTT.

The V and J genes are TRBV28 and TRBJ2-3; TRBD2 might be the D (6 bases). Between the trimmed V and J ends, which lost 6 bases and 0 bases, there was a span of 13 bases. The CDR3 sequence is 15 residues long. Germline-derived CDR1 and CDR2 are MDHEN and SYDVKM. As DNA, the CDR3 is TGTGCCAGCAGCCCCGGGACTTACAGCACAGATACGCAGTATTTT. As protein: CASSPGTYSTDTQYF. Using reference TRBV28 and TRBJ2-3 for the parts outside the CDR3, the full variable domain is DVKVTQSSRYLVKRTGEKVFLECVQDMDHENMFWYRQDPGLGLRLIYFSYDVKMKEKGDIPEGYSVSREKKERFSLILESASTNQTSMYLCASSPGTYSTDTQYFGPGTRLTVL.

The chain has TRBV12-3 or TRBV12-4 and TRBJ2-5; D is ambiguous. The CDR3 extends over 13 amino acids. Between the trimmed V and J ends, which lost 0 bases and 3 bases, there was a span of 5 bases. The CDR3 here is CASSLAEEETQYF. CDR3 nucleotide sequence: TGTGCCAGCAGTTTAGCGGAAGAAGAGACCCAGTACTTC.

The chain combines TRBV6-5 with TRBJ2-3; D uncertain. V dropped 0 bases and J dropped 4 bases, with 8 bases sitting between them. The germline gives CDR1 MNHEY, CDR2 SVGAGI. The CDR3 totals 14 residues. CDR3 coding DNA: TGTGCCAGCAGTTACTCCCGAACCGCAGATACGCAGTATTTT. Its protein is CASSYSRTADTQYF.

This clonotype was seen a single time. The chain couples TRBV19 to TRBJ1-2; D may be TRBD1 (5 bases). The germline V gene encodes CDR1 LNHDA and CDR2 SQIVND (reference sequence). V lost 2 bases, J lost 4 bases, and 11 bases lay in between. The CDR3 length is 14 residues. The CDR3 nucleotides read TGTGCCAGTAGTATACTCCAGGGTGCCTATGGCTACACCTTC. Amino acids: CASSILQGAYGYTF. Drawing the rest from reference TRBV19 and TRBJ1-2, the complete variable domain is DGGITQSPKYLFRKEGQNVTLSCEQNLNHDAMYWYRQDPGQGLRLIYYSQIVNDFQKGDIAEGYSVSREKKESFPLTVTSAQKNPTAFYLCASSILQGAYGYTFGSGTRLTVV.

The rearrangement uses TRBV10-3 and TRBJ1-5; 10 bases are a match to TRBD1. Trimming removed 6 bases from V and 7 bases from J; junction bases left unmatched: 6. The CDR3 loop spans 14 amino acids. From germline, CDR1 is ENHRY and CDR2 SYGVKD. The CDR3 coding sequence is TGTGCCATCAGCGGACAGGGGGAAGGCCAGCCCCAGCATTTT. Its translation: CAISGQGEGQPQHF.

The V gene is TRBV7-3, the J gene TRBJ1-5; a weak D match, TRBD1 (6 bases). The CDR3 covers 15 residues. Germline values: CDR1 SGHTA, CDR2 FQGTGA. The ends were cut back, 1 base at V and 3 bases at J, with 10 bases in the middle. The CDR3 loop is CASSLKGGPNQPQHF. CDR3 nucleotides: TGTGCCAGCAGCTTAAAGGGGGGGCCCAATCAGCCCCAGCATTTT.